This TCR beta chain was captured in a study of T-cell reconstitution after alpha-beta-depleted transplantation in children. Construction of the TCRbeta library involved unique molecular identifiers. TCRdb redid the calling of the PCR reads with MiXCR, one entry per CDR3 protein. The sample includes hundreds of thousands of distinct CDR3 sequences, roughly 13% of them seen just once. From germline, CDR1 is SEHNR and CDR2 FQNEAQ (reference sequence). V lost 5 bases and J lost 0, with 11 bases in between. The CDR3 extends over 15 amino acids. This chain joins TRBV7-9 and TRBJ2-1, with D maybe TRBD2 (5 bases). The source is a male patient younger than 18 who had a stem cell transplant for acute myeloid leukemia, so the T cells may come from the graft donor. The sequencing here drew on PBMCs, mostly from graft donor cells, taken 360 days after TCRalphabeta/CD19-depleted stem cell transplant. The CDR3 DNA sequence: TGTGCCAGCAGCCCCCGGAGGTCCTCCTACAATGAGCAGTTCTTC. Its translation: CASSPRRSSYNEQFF.